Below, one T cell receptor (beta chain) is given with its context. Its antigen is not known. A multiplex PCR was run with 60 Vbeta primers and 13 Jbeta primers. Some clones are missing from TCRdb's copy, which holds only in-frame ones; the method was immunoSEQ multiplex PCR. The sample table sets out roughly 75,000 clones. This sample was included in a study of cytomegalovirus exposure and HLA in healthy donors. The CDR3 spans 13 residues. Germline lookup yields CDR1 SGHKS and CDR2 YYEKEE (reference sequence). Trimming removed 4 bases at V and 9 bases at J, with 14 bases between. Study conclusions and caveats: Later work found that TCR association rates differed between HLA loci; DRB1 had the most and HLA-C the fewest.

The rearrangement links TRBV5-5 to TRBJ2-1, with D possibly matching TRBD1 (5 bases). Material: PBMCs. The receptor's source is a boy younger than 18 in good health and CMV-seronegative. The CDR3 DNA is TGTGCCAGCAGCCTGATACAGGATAGTGAGCAGTTCTTC. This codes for CASSLIQDSEQFF. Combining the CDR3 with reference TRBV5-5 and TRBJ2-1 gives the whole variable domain DAGVTQSPTHLIKTRGQQVTLRCSPISGHKSVSWYQQVLGQGPQFIFQYYEKEERGRGNFPDRFSARQFPNYSSELNVNALLLGDSALYLCASSLIQDSEQFFGPGTRLTVL.